This T cell receptor beta chain was sequenced for a study of T cells in Graves' hyperthyroidism and ophthalmopathy. This clonotype was detected many times. Amplification of TCR beta CDR3 regions was performed using RNA transcripts as template. First-round RT-PCR of the TCR CDR3 relied on the HTBI primer set. TCRdb ran MiXCR on the multiplex PCR reads and lists one entry per CDR3 protein. The table has around 350,000 distinct CDR3 sequences, about 18% seen once; the top ten hold around a third. The clonotype comes from a woman between 25 and 40 years old with Graves' hyperthyroidism that later progressed to Graves' ophthalmopathy. The sequencing input was blood.

CDR3: CASKVSLDNFREETQYF. CDR3 DNA: TGTGCCAGCAAAGTTTCCTTGGACAACTTTAGAGAGGAGACCCAGTACTTC. V and J are TRBV6-1 and TRBJ2-5; TRBD1 is a possible D gene (5 bases). Germline loops: CDR1 MNHNS, CDR2 SASEGT. V lost 7 bases and J 5 bases, leaving 26 bases between the germline ends. This CDR3 has 17 residues.